What follows describes a single TCR beta chain. Trimming took 10 bases from V and 4 from J; bases not matched to a gene: 12. Germline CDR1 is ENHRY and CDR2 is SYGVKD. The CDR3 length is 16 residues. These data come from a study of blood T cell repertoires in COVID-19. On the study more broadly: Sites in the United States, Italy and Spain provided acute and convalescent COVID-19 samples. Sample material is recorded as cDNA or gDNA derived from T cells, B-cell-depleted T cells, or PBMCs.

Per the study methods: Estimated nucleated cell counts came from reference gene primer amplification. Clones were read by immunoSEQ multiplex PCR, and TCRdb kept only the in-frame ones, dropping some. Clone size and the V and J calls come from that table; the DNA yielded D and trimming. The sample carries around 95,000 clones, more than 70% recorded once. The specimen was peripheral blood. This receptor was identified in a human donor in a cohort sampled during active COVID-19. The J gene is TRBJ2-6, the V gene TRBV10-3; 8 positions agree with TRBD2. This chain's CDR3 is CATRAGDSPGANVLTF. DNA of the CDR3: TGTGCCACGCGAGCGGGAGATTCACCCGGGGCCAACGTCCTGACTTTC.